These 8 T cell receptor beta chains share one sample of origin, sequenced in a study of OX40 agonist ivuxolimab in advanced cancers. The repertoire was sequenced with immunoSEQ multiplex PCR; TCRdb's copy has only in-frame clones and lacks some. Of 68,000 or so clones listed, over 80% are singletons. The sequenced sample was CD4+ or CD8+ T cells sorted from blood, obtained in a trial of the OX40 agonist ivuxolimab. These receptors were collected from an adult with an advanced solid tumor such as melanoma, head and neck, liver or kidney cancer.

The gene calls are TRBV5-1 and TRBJ1-1; D might be TRBD1 (5 bases). V lost 4 bases to trimming and J lost 1 base, with 11 bases between them. The CDR3 is 14 amino acids. The germline CDR1 and CDR2 sequences are SGHRS and YFSETQ. The CDR3 is CASSVGLSNTEAFF. In nucleotides, the CDR3 is TGCGCCAGCAGCGTGGGACTGTCGAACACTGAAGCTTTCTTT.

This rearrangement joins TRBV4-1 to TRBJ2-5; D remains ambiguous. The germline gives CDR1 MGHRA, CDR2 YSYEKL. The CDR3 consists of 14 residues. V was pared by 0 bases and J by 1 base, with 6 bases between. The DNA of the CDR3 is TGCGCCAGCAGCCAAGAGACCCGCCAAGAGACCCAGTACTTC. Translated, it gives CASSQETRQETQYF.

This clone turned up a few times. This sequence joins TRBV6-6 and TRBJ1-1; possible D gene TRBD1, 5 bases. V was shortened by 7 bases and J by 8 bases, with 11 bases between the two germline ends. The germline gives CDR1 MNHNY, CDR2 SVGAGI (reference sequence). The CDR3 loop spans 11 amino acids. CDR3 loop: CASNSQVEAFF. In DNA, the CDR3 is TGTGCCAGCAATTCACAGGTAGAAGCTTTCTTT.

The rearrangement joins TRBV7-8 to TRBJ1-2; D not certain. Germline-derived CDR1 and CDR2 are SGHVS and FQNEAQ. The length of the CDR3 is 14 residues. Trimming took 1 base from V and 3 from J, leaving 9 bases between them. In DNA form, the CDR3 reads TGTGCCAGCAGCTTAGAATCGAGACACTATGGCTACACCTTC. Protein sequence: CASSLESRHYGYTF.

The chain employs TRBV10-3 and TRBJ1-2; D remains ambiguous. Deletions cut 6 bases from V and 3 bases from J, with 11 bases between. The CDR3 runs to 13 residues. Germline lookup yields CDR1 ENHRY and CDR2 SYGVKD. The CDR3 loop is CAIRTVFDYGYTF. Here the CDR3 DNA reads TGTGCCATCAGAACAGTTTTCGACTATGGCTACACCTTC.

This clone was recorded a few times. J is TRBJ2-4 and V is TRBV7-6, with 9 bases fitting TRBD1. This CDR3 contains 13 residues. Trimming took 5 bases from V and 8 from J; bases not matched to a gene: 4. Germline assignment: CDR1 SGHVS and CDR2 FNYEAQ. CDR3 nucleotide sequence: TGTGCCAGCAGCGCCGGACAGGGGTACATTCAGTACTTC. Protein sequence: CASSAGQGYIQYF.

This clone was picked up one time. J is TRBJ2-1 and V is TRBV7-2; 14 bases fit TRBD2. This CDR3 has 16 residues. V lost 4 bases and J lost 4; bases outside the gene matches: 3. Germline lookup yields CDR1 SGHTA and CDR2 FQGNSA. The CDR3 is CASSSGLAGEYNEQFF. Here the CDR3 DNA reads TGTGCCAGCAGCTCGGGACTAGCGGGGGAATACAATGAGCAGTTCTTC.

This clone occurred a few times. This sequence joins TRBV7-2 and TRBJ2-7, with D perhaps matching TRBD1 (6 bases). Germline CDR1 SGHTA, CDR2 FQGNSA. V gave up 0 bases and J gave up 6 bases, with 12 bases separating them. The CDR3 has 14 residues. Written as DNA, the CDR3 is TGTGCCAGCAGCTTAGCCACAGCACAGGGCGAGCAGTACTTC. The encoded protein is CASSLATAQGEQYF.